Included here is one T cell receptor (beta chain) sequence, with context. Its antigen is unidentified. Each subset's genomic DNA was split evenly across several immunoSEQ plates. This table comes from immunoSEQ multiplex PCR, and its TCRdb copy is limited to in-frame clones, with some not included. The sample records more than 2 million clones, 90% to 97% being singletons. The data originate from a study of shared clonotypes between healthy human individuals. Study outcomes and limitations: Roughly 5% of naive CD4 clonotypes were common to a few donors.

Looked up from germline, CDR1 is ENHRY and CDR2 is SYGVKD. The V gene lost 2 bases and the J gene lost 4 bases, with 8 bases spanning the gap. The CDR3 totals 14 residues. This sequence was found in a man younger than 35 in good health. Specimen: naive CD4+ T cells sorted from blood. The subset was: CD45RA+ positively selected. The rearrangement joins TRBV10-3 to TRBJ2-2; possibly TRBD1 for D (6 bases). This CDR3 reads CAISEAGATGELFF. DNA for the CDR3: TGTGCCATCAGTGAGGCAGGGGCCACCGGGGAGCTGTTTTTT.